A selection of T cell receptor beta chains follows, all from one sample in a study of T-cell reconstitution after alpha-beta-depleted transplantation in children. TCRdb processed the PCR reads anew with MiXCR; each CDR3 protein has one entry. In the table there are roughly 66,000 distinct CDR3 sequences, roughly 5% of which are singletons. The source was PBMCs, mostly from graft donor cells, collected 180 days after TCRalphabeta/CD19-depleted stem cell transplant. All receptors come from a boy younger than two who had a stem cell transplant for acute myeloid leukemia, so the T cells may come from the graft donor. Both conserved end residues are part of each CDR3. Fields, in order: CDR3 length, J gene, V gene, clone size, D gene, CDR3 DNA, CDR3 protein. D genes are given only for firm matches. Expanded clones are given a class, and other clones once, few, many or no size at all.

length: 16; J: TRBJ2-5; V: TRBV29-1; size: many; D: -; DNA: TGCAGCGTTGAATCCCGCCAGGGATGGGACCAAGAGACCCAGTACTTC; CDR3: CSVESRQGWDQETQYF
length: 15; J: TRBJ2-3; V: TRBV5-1; size: many; D: TRBD2; DNA: TGCGCCAGCAGCTTGGCCGGGGAGGGGACAGATACGCAGTATTTT; CDR3: CASSLAGEGTDTQYF
length: 14; J: TRBJ1-3; V: TRBV20-1; size: many; D: -; DNA: TGCAGTGCTCTGGACGGCCACTCTGGAAACACCATATATTTT; CDR3: CSALDGHSGNTIYF
length: 17; J: TRBJ2-2; V: TRBV4-3; size: many; D: -; DNA: TGCGCCAGCAGCCGGGATTGGACAGTGGGGAACACCGGGGAGCTGTTTTTT; CDR3: CASSRDWTVGNTGELFF
length: 15; J: TRBJ2-7; V: TRBV9; size: many; D: TRBD2; DNA: TGTGCCAGCAGCGCGGAGCGGGGGGGCCCCCACGAGCAGTACTTC; CDR3: CASSAERGGPHEQYF
length: 15; J: TRBJ2-2; V: TRBV5-5; size: many; D: TRBD2; DNA: TGTGCCAGCAGCTTAGCGGGGCTTAACACCGGGGAGCTGTTTTTT; CDR3: CASSLAGLNTGELFF
length: 15; J: TRBJ2-3; V: TRBV29-1; size: many; D: -; DNA: TGCAGCGTGGCCCCCTTCGGAGGGTTCACAGATACGCAGTATTTT; CDR3: CSVAPFGGFTDTQYF
length: 13; J: TRBJ1-6; V: TRBV19; size: many; D: TRBD1; DNA: TGTGCCAGTAGTCCGACAGGGCTGGGACCCCTCCACTTT; CDR3: CASSPTGLGPLHF
length: 15; J: TRBJ2-4; V: TRBV20-1; size: many; D: -; DNA: TGCAGTGCTAGGTGGATGGGTGGCCCCAAAAACATTCAGTACTTC; CDR3: CSARWMGGPKNIQYF
length: 14; J: TRBJ1-1; V: TRBV18; size: few; D: -; DNA: TGTGCCAGCTCGTCTCTGGGCAGCGGCGCTGAAGCTTTCTTT; CDR3: CASSSLGSGAEAFF
length: 16; J: TRBJ2-3; V: TRBV4-3; size: many; D: TRBD2; DNA: TGCGCCAGCAGCCAAGATCTAGCGGGGGGGCCTAATACGCAGTATTTT; CDR3: CASSQDLAGGPNTQYF
length: 16; J: TRBJ2-5; V: TRBV27; size: many; D: TRBD2; DNA: TGTGCCAGCGGATTCCTAACTAGCGGGGTTCAAGAGACCCAGTACTTC; CDR3: CASGFLTSGVQETQYF
length: 15; J: TRBJ2-1; V: TRBV5-1; size: many; D: -; DNA: TGCGCCAGCAGCTACCGCAGGTGGGGAAACGATGAGCAGTTCTTC; CDR3: CASSYRRWGNDEQFF
length: 15; J: TRBJ2-4; V: TRBV12-3/TRBV12-4; size: many; D: TRBD2; DNA: TGTGCCAGCAGCTTGTCGGGGGGGGCCAAAAACATTCAGTACTTC; CDR3: CASSLSGGAKNIQYF
length: 15; J: TRBJ1-3; V: TRBV2; size: many; D: -; DNA: TGTGCCAGCAGACCCCCGGGGAGCTCTGGAAACACCATATATTTT; CDR3: CASRPPGSSGNTIYF
length: 14; J: TRBJ1-5; V: TRBV19; size: many; D: -; DNA: TGTGCCAGTAGGGGACACTATAGCAATCAGCCCCAGCATTTT; CDR3: CASRGHYSNQPQHF
length: 17; J: TRBJ1-2; V: TRBV19; size: many; D: -; DNA: TGTGCCAGTACCCTCCAGTTTGATGACGGACAAATCTATGGCTACACCTTC; CDR3: CASTLQFDDGQIYGYTF
length: 15; J: TRBJ2-4; V: TRBV28; size: many; D: -; DNA: TGTGCCAGCAGTGAGGACAGACTCGCCAAAAACATTCAGTACTTC; CDR3: CASSEDRLAKNIQYF
length: 19; J: TRBJ2-3; V: TRBV19; size: many; D: TRBD1; DNA: TGTGCCAGTAGCCGGATCCGGGACAGGGGGATCTCTAGCACAGATACGCAGTATTTT; CDR3: CASSRIRDRGISSTDTQYF
length: 14; J: TRBJ1-5; V: TRBV6-5; size: many; D: -; DNA: TGTGCCAGCAGCCCCGTTGGGGGACCTTCGCCCCAGCATTTT; CDR3: CASSPVGGPSPQHF
length: 13; J: TRBJ2-4; V: TRBV20-1; size: many; D: TRBD2; DNA: TGCAGTGCTTGTAGCGGGGGTGGTGACATTCAGTACTTC; CDR3: CSACSGGGDIQYF
length: 15; J: TRBJ2-5; V: TRBV9; size: many; D: -; DNA: TGTGCCAGCAGCGTAGCGGACGTGTACCAAGAGACCCAGTACTTC; CDR3: CASSVADVYQETQYF
length: 13; J: TRBJ2-5; V: TRBV30; size: -; D: TRBD2; DNA: TGTGCCTGGGGCCCCGGGGGGGGAGAGACCCAGTACTTC; CDR3: CAWGPGGGETQYF
length: 11; J: TRBJ1-2; V: TRBV12-3/TRBV12-4; size: many; D: -; DNA: TGTGCCCCAGTGGTCGGCTATGGCTACACCTTC; CDR3: CAPVVGYGYTF
length: 14; J: TRBJ2-2; V: TRBV6-1; size: many; D: -; DNA: TGTGCCAGCAGTGAAAGGTCAGCGGACGGGGAGCTGTTTTTT; CDR3: CASSERSADGELFF
length: 14; J: TRBJ1-5; V: TRBV5-5; size: many; D: TRBD1; DNA: TGTGCCAGCAGCCCCGGACAGGGCAGCCAGCCCCAGCATTTT; CDR3: CASSPGQGSQPQHF
length: 15; J: TRBJ2-1; V: TRBV29-1; size: many; D: -; DNA: TGCAGCGTGCACAGCAGAGATAGCTCCTACAATGAGCAGTTCTTC; CDR3: CSVHSRDSSYNEQFF
length: 15; J: TRBJ1-1; V: TRBV29-1; size: many; D: -; DNA: TGCAGCGTTGGGCCCCTATTGACAGTCTACACTGAAGCTTTCTTT; CDR3: CSVGPLLTVYTEAFF
length: 13; J: TRBJ1-5; V: TRBV7-8; size: many; D: -; DNA: TGTGCCAGCAGCCCTTCCCCGGATCAGCCCCAGCATTTT; CDR3: CASSPSPDQPQHF
length: 17; J: TRBJ2-7; V: TRBV3-1; size: many; D: -; DNA: TGTGCCAGCAGCCCAGTGAGACGGGGGGCCCTCTCCTACGAGCAGTACTTC; CDR3: CASSPVRRGALSYEQYF
length: 18; J: TRBJ2-3; V: TRBV29-1; size: many; D: TRBD2; DNA: TGCAGCGTTGGCGGTGTGAGGACTAGCCCTACTTTGACAGATACGCAGTATTTT; CDR3: CSVGGVRTSPTLTDTQYF
length: 17; J: TRBJ2-7; V: TRBV7-2; size: many; D: -; DNA: TGTGCCAGCAGCTTCCCCGCAGGGGGGGAAAGCTCCTACGAGCAGTACTTC; CDR3: CASSFPAGGESSYEQYF
length: 13; J: TRBJ2-5; V: TRBV7-8; size: many; D: -; DNA: TGTGCCAGCAGCGGCCCAGTCCAAGAGACCCAGTACTTC; CDR3: CASSGPVQETQYF
length: 13; J: TRBJ2-3; V: TRBV7-3; size: many; D: -; DNA: TGTGCCAGCAGCCCACCGCTAACGTATACGCAGTATTTT; CDR3: CASSPPLTYTQYF
length: 14; J: TRBJ2-5; V: TRBV10-2; size: many; D: -; DNA: TGCGCCAGCAGTGAGTCGAGGTCCGGAGGGACCCAGTACTTC; CDR3: CASSESRSGGTQYF
length: 16; J: TRBJ2-1; V: TRBV27; size: many; D: -; DNA: TGTGCCAGCAGTTTCCGGACTACCAGCTCCTACAATGAGCAGTTCTTC; CDR3: CASSFRTTSSYNEQFF
length: 17; J: TRBJ2-4; V: TRBV4-1; size: many; D: TRBD2; DNA: TGCGCCAGCAGCCTCGGACTAGCGGTCCTAGCCAAAAACATTCAGTACTTC; CDR3: CASSLGLAVLAKNIQYF
length: 12; J: TRBJ2-2; V: TRBV12-3/TRBV12-4; size: many; D: -; DNA: TGTGCCGTTTCCGGGCTCACCGGGGAGCTGTTTTTT; CDR3: CAVSGLTGELFF
length: 15; J: TRBJ2-7; V: TRBV6-5; size: many; D: -; DNA: TGTGCCAGCAGTTACTTCCAGGGGTGGTCCTACGAGCAGTACTTC; CDR3: CASSYFQGWSYEQYF
length: 14; J: TRBJ1-6; V: TRBV12-3/TRBV12-4; size: many; D: -; DNA: TGTGCCAGCAGTCCAAACAATAGAGGATCACCCCTCCACTTT; CDR3: CASSPNNRGSPLHF
length: 13; J: TRBJ1-4; V: TRBV30; size: many; D: -; DNA: TGTGCCTGGAGTCCCGGTAGGGGAGAAAAACTGTTTTTT; CDR3: CAWSPGRGEKLFF
length: 15; J: TRBJ2-5; V: TRBV18; size: many; D: -; DNA: TGTGCCAGCTCACCACCAACTAGCCTCCAAGAGACCCAGTACTTC; CDR3: CASSPPTSLQETQYF
length: 18; J: TRBJ2-1; V: TRBV4-2; size: many; D: TRBD1; DNA: TGTGCCAGCAGCCAAGAACCCCGTCAGGGGGCGATGAACAATGAGCAGTTCTTC; CDR3: CASSQEPRQGAMNNEQFF
length: 15; J: TRBJ1-1; V: TRBV9; size: many; D: -; DNA: TGTGCCAGCAGCGTAGGGGGCGTTGAGAACACTGAAGCTTTCTTT; CDR3: CASSVGGVENTEAFF
length: 13; J: TRBJ1-1; V: TRBV12-3/TRBV12-4; size: -; D: -; DNA: TGTGCCAGCAGCCCCGGCATGGGTACTGAAGCTTTCTTT; CDR3: CASSPGMGTEAFF
length: 13; J: TRBJ2-3; V: TRBV5-1; size: many; D: -; DNA: TGCGCCAGCAGCTGGGCCCCCGCAGATACGCAGTATTTT; CDR3: CASSWAPADTQYF
length: 16; J: TRBJ1-6; V: TRBV10-3; size: many; D: TRBD1; DNA: TGTGCCATCAGTGAGGGGGACAGCTCCTATAATTCACCCCTCCACTTT; CDR3: CAISEGDSSYNSPLHF